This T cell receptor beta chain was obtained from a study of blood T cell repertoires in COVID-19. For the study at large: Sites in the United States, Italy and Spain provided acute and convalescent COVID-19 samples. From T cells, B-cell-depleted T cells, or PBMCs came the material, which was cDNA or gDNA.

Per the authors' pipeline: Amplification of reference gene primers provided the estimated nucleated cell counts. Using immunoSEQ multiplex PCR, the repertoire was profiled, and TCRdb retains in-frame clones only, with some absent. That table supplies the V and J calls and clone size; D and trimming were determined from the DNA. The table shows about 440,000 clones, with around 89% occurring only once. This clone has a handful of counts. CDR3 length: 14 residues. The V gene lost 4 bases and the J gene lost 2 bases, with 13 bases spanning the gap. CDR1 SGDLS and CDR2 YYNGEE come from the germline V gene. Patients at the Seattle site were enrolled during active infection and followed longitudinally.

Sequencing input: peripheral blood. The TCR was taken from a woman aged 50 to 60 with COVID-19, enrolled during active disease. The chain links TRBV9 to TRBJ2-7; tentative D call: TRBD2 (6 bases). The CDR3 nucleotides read TGTGCCAGCAGCTTGGGGGACTTAGCCTACGAGCAGTACTTC. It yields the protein CASSLGDLAYEQYF.